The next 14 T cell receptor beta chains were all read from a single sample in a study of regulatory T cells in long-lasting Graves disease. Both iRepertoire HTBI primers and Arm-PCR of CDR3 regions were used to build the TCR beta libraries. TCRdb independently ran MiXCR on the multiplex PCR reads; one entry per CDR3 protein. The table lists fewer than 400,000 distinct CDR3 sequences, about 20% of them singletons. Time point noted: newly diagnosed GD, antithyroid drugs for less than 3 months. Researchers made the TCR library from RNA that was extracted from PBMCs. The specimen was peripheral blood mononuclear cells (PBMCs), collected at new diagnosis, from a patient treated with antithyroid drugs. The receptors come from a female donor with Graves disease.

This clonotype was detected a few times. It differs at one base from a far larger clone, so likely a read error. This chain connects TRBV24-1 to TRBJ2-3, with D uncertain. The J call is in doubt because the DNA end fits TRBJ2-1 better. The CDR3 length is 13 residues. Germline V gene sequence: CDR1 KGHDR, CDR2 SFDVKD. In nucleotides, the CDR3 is TGTGCCACCAGTGATGGGCCAGCCCCAAAGCAGTTCTTC. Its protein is CATSDGPAPKQFF.

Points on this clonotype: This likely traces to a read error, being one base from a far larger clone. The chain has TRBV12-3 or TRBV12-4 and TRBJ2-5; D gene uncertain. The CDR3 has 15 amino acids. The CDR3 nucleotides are TGTGCCGGCAGTGAAGAGAGAGGCTTCCAAGAGACCCAGTACTTC. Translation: CAGSEERGFQETQYF.

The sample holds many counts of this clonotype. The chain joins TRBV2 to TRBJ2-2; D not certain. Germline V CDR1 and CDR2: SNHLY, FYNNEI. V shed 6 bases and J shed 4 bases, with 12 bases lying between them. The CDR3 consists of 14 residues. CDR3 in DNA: TGTGCCAGCAGGCCGGGTCTTTTCACCGGGGAGCTGTTTTTT. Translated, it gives CASRPGLFTGELFF.

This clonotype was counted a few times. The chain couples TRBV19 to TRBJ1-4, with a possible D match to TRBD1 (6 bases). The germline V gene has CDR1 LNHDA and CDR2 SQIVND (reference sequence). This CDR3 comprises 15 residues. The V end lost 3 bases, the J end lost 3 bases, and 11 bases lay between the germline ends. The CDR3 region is CASSIAQGPNEKLFF. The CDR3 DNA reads TGTGCCAGTAGTATCGCTCAGGGGCCTAATGAAAAACTGTTTTTT.

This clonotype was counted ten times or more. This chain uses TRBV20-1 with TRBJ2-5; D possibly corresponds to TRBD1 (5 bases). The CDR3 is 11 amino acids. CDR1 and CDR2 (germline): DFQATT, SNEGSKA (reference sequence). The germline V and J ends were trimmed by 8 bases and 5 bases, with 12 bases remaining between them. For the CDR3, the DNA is TGCAGTCCTCAAGGGGTGGAGACCCAGTACTTC. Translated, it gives CSPQGVETQYF.

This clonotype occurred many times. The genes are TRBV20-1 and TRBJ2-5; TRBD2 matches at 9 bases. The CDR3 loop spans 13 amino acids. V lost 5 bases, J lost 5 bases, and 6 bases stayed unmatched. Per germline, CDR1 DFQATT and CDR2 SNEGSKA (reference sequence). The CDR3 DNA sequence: TGCAGTGCTGGTAGCGGGAGTGGTGAGACCCAGTACTTC. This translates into CSAGSGSGETQYF.

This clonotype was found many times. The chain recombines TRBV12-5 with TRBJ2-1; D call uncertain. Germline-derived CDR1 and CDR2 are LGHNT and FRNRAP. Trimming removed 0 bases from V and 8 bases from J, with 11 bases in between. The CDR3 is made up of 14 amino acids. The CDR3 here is CASGLVNAHDEQFF. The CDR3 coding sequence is TGTGCTAGTGGTTTGGTAAATGCTCACGATGAGCAGTTCTTC.

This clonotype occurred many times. CDR3: CAWSPQNTEAFF. The CDR3 DNA follows: TGTGCCTGGAGTCCTCAAAACACTGAAGCTTTCTTT. The chain links TRBV30 to TRBJ1-1; D gene unclear. V gave up 2 bases and J gave up 2 bases, with 6 bases separating them. This CDR3 region has 12 residues. Germline loops: CDR1 GTSNPN, CDR2 SVGIG (reference sequence).

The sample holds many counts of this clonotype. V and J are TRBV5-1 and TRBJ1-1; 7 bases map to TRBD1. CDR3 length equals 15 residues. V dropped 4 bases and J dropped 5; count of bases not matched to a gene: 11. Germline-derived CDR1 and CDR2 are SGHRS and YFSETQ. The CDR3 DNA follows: TGCGCCAGCAGCCTCGAGACAGGGCGGGGAACTGAAGCTTTCTTT. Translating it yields CASSLETGRGTEAFF.

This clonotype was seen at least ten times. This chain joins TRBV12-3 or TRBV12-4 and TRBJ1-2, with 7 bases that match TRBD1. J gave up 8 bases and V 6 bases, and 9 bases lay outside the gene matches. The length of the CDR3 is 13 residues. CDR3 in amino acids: CASSPWQGVGYTF. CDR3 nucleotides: TGTGCCAGCAGCCCTTGGCAGGGGGTCGGCTACACCTTC.

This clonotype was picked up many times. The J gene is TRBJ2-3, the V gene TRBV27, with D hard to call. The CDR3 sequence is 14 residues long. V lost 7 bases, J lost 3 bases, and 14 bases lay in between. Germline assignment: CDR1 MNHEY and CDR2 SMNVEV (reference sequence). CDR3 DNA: TGTGCCAGCATCGCGACCCGGGCGACAGATACGCAGTATTTT. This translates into CASIATRATDTQYF.

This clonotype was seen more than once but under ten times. This chain's CDR3 is CASGLASGSTNEQFF. CDR3 nucleotide sequence: TGTGCTAGTGGTTTGGCTAGCGGGTCCACCAATGAGCAGTTCTTC. The rearrangement uses TRBV12-5 and TRBJ2-1, with 8 bases identical to TRBD2. CDR3 length: 15 amino acids. Trimming removed 1 base from V and 6 bases from J; junction bases left unmatched: 5. Per the germline V gene, CDR1 is LGHNT and CDR2 is FRNRAP. Together with reference TRBV12-5 and TRBJ2-1, the CDR3 gives the full variable domain: DARVTQTPRHKVTEMGQEVTMRCQPILGHNTVFWYRQTMMQGLELLAYFRNRAPLDDSGMPKDRFSAEMPDATLATLKIQPSEPRDSAVYFCASGLASGSTNEQFFGPGTRLTVL.

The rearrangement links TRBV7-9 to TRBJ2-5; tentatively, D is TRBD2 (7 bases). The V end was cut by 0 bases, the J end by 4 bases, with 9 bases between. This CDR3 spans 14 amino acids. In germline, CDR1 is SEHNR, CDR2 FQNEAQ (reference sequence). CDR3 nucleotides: TGTGCCAGCAGCTTAGCAGGGGGGGTAGAGACCCAGTACTTC. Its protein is CASSLAGGVETQYF. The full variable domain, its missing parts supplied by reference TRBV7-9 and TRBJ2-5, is DTGVSQNPRHKITKRGQNVTFRCDPISEHNRLYWYRQTLGQGPEFLTYFQNEAQLEKSRLLSDRFSAERPKGSFSTLEIQRTEQGDSAMYLCASSLAGGVETQYFGPGTRLLVL.

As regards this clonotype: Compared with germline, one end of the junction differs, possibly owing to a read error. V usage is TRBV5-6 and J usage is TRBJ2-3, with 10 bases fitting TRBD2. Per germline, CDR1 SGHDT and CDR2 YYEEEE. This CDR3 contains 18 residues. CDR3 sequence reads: CASSLDTLKREGPDRQYF. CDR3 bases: TGTGCCAGCAGCTTGGATACCCTCAAGCGGGAGGGTCCAGATAGGCAGTATTTT.